This TCR beta chain was captured by sequencing in a study of T cells in localized non-small cell lung cancer. In germline, CDR1 is SGHVS, CDR2 FQNEAQ. Trimming at V came to 5 bases and at J to 4 bases, leaving 6 bases not matched to a gene. The CDR3 runs to 14 residues. With respect to this clone: Antigen unknown.

Findings of the study overall: Maximal T cell clonality occurred in uninvolved adjacent lung, with tumor ranking below it. Heterogeneity remains possible, as sequencing covered one tumor region only. Turning up in adjacent lung were a median 57 of the top 100 tumor clones. Higher blood T cell density tracked longer overall survival.

The table came from immunoSEQ multiplex PCR; TCRdb's copy has only in-frame clones and leaves some out. The table includes about 79,000 clones, approximately 90% detected once. V is TRBV7-8 and J is TRBJ1-1, with 8 bases aligning to TRBD1. This TCR was recovered from a woman aged 35-70 years with stage I squamous cell lung carcinoma. The specimen comprised peripheral blood, sampled before any cancer treatment. The CDR3 here is CASSVGQGSTEAFF. In DNA form, the CDR3 reads TGTGCCAGCAGCGTTGGACAGGGAAGCACTGAAGCTTTCTTT.